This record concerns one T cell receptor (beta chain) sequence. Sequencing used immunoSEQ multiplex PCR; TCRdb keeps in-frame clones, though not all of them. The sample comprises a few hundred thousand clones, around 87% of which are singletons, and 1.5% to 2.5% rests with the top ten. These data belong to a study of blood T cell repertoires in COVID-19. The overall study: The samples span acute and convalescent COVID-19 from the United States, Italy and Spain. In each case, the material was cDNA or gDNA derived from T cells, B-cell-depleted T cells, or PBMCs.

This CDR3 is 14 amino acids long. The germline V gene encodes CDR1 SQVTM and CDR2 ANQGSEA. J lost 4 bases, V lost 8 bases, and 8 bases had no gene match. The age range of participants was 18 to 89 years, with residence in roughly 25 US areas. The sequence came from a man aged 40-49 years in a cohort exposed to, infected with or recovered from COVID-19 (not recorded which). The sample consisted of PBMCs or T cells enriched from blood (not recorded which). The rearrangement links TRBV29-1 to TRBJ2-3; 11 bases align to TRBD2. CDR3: CSTASGRSADTQYF. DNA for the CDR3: TGCAGCACCGCTAGCGGGAGGAGTGCAGATACGCAGTATTTT.